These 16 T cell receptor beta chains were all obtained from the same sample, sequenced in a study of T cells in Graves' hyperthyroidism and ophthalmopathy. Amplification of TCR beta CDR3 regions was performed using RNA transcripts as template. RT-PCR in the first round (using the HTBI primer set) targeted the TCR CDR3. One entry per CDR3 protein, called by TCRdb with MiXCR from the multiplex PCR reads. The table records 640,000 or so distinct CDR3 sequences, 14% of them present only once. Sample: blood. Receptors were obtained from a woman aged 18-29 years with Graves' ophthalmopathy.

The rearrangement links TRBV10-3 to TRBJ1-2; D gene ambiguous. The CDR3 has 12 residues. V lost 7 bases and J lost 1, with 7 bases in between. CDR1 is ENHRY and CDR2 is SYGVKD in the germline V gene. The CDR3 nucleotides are TGTGCCATCAAACAGATTAACTATGGCTACACCTTC. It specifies CAIKQINYGYTF.

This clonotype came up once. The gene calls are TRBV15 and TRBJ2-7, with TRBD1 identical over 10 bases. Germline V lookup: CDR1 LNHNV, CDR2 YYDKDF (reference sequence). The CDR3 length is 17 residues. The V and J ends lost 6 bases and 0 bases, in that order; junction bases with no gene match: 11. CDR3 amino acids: CATSRDRGLGSSYEQYF. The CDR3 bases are TGTGCCACCAGTCGGGACAGGGGACTCGGATCCTCCTACGAGCAGTACTTC.

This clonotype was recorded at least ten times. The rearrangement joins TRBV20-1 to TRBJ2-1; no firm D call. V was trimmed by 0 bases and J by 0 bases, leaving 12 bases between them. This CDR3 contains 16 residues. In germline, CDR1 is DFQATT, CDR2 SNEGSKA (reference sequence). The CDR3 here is CSARDNTAFSYNEQFF. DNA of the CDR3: TGCAGTGCTAGAGATAACACAGCCTTCTCCTACAATGAGCAGTTCTTC.

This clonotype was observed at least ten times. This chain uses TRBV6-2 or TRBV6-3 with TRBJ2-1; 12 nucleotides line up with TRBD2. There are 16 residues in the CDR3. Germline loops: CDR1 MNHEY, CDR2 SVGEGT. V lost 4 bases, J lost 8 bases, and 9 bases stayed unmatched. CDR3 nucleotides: TGTGCCAGCAGTTCCCTAGCGGGAGGGCTTCTCCATGAGCAGTTCTTC. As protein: CASSSLAGGLLHEQFF.

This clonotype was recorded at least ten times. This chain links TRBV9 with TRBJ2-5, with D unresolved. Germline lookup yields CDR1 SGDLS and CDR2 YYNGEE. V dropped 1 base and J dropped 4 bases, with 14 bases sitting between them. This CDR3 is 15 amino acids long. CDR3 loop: CASSVSSGVGETQYF. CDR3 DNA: TGTGCCAGCAGCGTATCGAGTGGAGTCGGAGAGACCCAGTACTTC.

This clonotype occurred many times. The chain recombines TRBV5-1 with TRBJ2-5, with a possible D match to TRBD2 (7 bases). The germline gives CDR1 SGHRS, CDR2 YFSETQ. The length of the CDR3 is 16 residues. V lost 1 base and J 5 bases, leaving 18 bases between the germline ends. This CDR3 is CASSLNIAGATETQYF. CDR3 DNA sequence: TGCGCCAGCAGCTTGAATATCGCGGGGGCCACCGAGACCCAGTACTTC.

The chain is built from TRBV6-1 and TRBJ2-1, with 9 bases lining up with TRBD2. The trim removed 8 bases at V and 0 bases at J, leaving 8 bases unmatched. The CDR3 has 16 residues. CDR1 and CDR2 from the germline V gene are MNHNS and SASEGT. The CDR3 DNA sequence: TGTGCCAGCGGACCTAGCGGGGCCAGCTCCTACAATGAGCAGTTCTTC. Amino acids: CASGPSGASSYNEQFF.

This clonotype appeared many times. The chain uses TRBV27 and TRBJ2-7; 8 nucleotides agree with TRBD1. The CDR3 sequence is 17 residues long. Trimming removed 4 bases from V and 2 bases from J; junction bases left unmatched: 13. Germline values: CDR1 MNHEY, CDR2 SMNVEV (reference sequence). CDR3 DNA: TGTGCCAGCAGTTCCCGCACAACCGGGACAGGCACCTACGAGCAGTACTTC. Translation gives CASSSRTTGTGTYEQYF.

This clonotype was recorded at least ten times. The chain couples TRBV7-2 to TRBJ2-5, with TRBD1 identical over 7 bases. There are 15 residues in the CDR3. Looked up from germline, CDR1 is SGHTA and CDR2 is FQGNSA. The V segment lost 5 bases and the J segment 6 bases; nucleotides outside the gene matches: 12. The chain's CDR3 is CASSTRQGSPQTQYF. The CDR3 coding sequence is TGTGCCAGCAGCACCCGACAGGGATCGCCTCAGACCCAGTACTTC.

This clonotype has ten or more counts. The CDR3 DNA reads as TGTGCCTGGAGTCGCAAGGCGGAAGAGACCCAGTACTTC. Amino acid sequence: CAWSRKAEETQYF. The chain links TRBV30 to TRBJ2-5; D is unclear. The CDR3 covers 13 residues. V lost 2 bases to trimming and J lost 3 bases, with 10 bases between them. Germline CDR1 GTSNPN, CDR2 SVGIG (reference sequence).

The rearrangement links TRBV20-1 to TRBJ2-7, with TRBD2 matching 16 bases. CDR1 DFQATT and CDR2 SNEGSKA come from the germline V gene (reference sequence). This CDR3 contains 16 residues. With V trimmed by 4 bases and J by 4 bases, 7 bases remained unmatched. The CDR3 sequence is CSAKSGTSGREYEQYF. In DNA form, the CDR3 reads TGCAGTGCTAAATCCGGGACTAGCGGGAGGGAGTACGAGCAGTACTTC.

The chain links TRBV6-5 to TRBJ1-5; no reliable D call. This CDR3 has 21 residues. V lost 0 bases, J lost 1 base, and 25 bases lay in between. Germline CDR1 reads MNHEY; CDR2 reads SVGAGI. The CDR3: CASSYSLKGSPGHPSNQPQHF. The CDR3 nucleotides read TGTGCCAGCAGTTACTCGTTGAAGGGAAGCCCCGGGCACCCAAGCAATCAGCCCCAGCATTTT.

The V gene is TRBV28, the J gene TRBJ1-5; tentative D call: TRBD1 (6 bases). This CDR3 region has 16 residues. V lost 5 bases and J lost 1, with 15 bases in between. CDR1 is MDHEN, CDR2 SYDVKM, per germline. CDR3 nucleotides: TGTGCCAGCAGTCCTATTATACAGGGAAGCAATCAGCCCCAGCATTTT. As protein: CASSPIIQGSNQPQHF.

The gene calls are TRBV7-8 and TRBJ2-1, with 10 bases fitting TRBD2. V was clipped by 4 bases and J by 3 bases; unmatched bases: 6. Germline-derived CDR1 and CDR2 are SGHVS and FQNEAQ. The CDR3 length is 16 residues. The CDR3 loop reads CASSSASGSGYNEQFF. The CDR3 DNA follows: TGTGCCAGCAGCTCCGCTAGCGGGAGCGGCTACAATGAGCAGTTCTTC.

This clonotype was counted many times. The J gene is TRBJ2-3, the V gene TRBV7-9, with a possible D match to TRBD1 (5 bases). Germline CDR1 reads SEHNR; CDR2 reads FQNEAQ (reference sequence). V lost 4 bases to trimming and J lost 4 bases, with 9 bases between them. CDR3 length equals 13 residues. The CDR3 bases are TGTGCCAGCAGCTCCGCAGGGTCAGATACGCAGTATTTT. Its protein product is CASSSAGSDTQYF.

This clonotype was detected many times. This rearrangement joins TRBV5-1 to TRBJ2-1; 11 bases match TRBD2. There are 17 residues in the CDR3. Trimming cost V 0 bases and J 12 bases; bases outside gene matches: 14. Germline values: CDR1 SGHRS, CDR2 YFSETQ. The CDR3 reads CASSLAGTSGSGPGQFF. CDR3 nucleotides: TGCGCCAGCAGCTTGGCCGGAACTAGCGGGAGTGGTCCAGGGCAGTTCTTC. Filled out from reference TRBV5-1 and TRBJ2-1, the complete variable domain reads KAGVTQTPRYLIKTRGQQVTLSCSPISGHRSVSWYQQTPGQGLQFLFEYFSETQRNKGNFPGRFSGRQFSNSRSEMNVSTLELGDSALYLCASSLAGTSGSGPGQFFGPGTRLTVL.